This TCR beta chain was obtained from a study of cytomegalovirus exposure and HLA in healthy donors. About the study: The early release's HLA-typed donors yielded 65 million to 85 million unique TCRs. General study points: Cytomegalovirus association was listed for 164 TCR beta chains. Generally TCR sequences proved uncommon, though certain public TCRs appeared in numerous donors. Apparent HLA restriction characterized most CMV-associated TCR beta chains in a later analysis.

CDR1 and CDR2 (germline): SGHTS, YDEGEE. Losses at the gene ends were 0 bases for V and 1 base for J; bases not matched to a gene: 9. The CDR3 consists of 18 residues. Concerning this clone itself: The antigen is unknown.

Primers included in the PCR were 60 Vbeta and 13 Jbeta primers. Method: immunoSEQ multiplex PCR; TCRdb's copy keeps in-frame clones and lacks some. The sample has approximately 170,000 clones, approximately 88% seen once. Sequenced sample: PBMCs. The source of this sequence is a boy aged 2-9 years in good health and CMV-seronegative. The chain combines TRBV5-8 with TRBJ1-5; 8 nucleotides agree with TRBD1. CDR3 amino acids: CASSLALRGLMSNQPQHF. CDR3 in DNA: TGTGCCAGCAGCTTGGCCCTCAGGGGGCTTATGAGCAATCAGCCCCAGCATTTT.